These 12 T cell receptor beta chains share one sample of origin, sequenced in a study of blood T cell repertoires in COVID-19. The table came from immunoSEQ multiplex PCR; TCRdb's copy has only in-frame clones and leaves some out. Counted here are some 170,000 clones, about 81% occurring once; the ten biggest clones make up roughly a tenth. The sample was peripheral blood. The receptors here all came from a human donor in a cohort sampled during active COVID-19.

V is TRBV5-1 and J is TRBJ2-5, with TRBD2 as a possible D gene (6 bases). The V gene's germline CDR1 is SGHRS and CDR2 YFSETQ. The CDR3 length is 13 residues. Trimming took off 4 bases at V and 5 bases at J, with 12 bases between the two ends. The CDR3 coding sequence is TGCGCCAGCAGCACGGGTGGGGGGGAGACCCAGTACTTC. Its translation: CASSTGGGETQYF. The variable domain in full, completed from reference TRBV5-1 and TRBJ2-5, reads KAGVTQTPRYLIKTRGQQVTLSCSPISGHRSVSWYQQTPGQGLQFLFEYFSETQRNKGNFPGRFSGRQFSNSRSEMNVSTLELGDSALYLCASSTGGGETQYFGPGTRLLVL.

The gene calls are TRBV12-2 and TRBJ2-4; the table's TRBD1 call for D was not verified on the DNA. TRBV12-2 is an annotated pseudogene. This CDR3 is built from 12 residues. The CDR3 DNA reads TGTGCAAGTCGCTTAGCGGGGACAGGTCGTGCCTTC. Its translation is CASRLAGTGRAF.

The V and J genes are TRBV27 and TRBJ1-2; TRBD1 aligns across 8 bases. Losses at the gene ends were 5 bases for V and 0 bases for J; bases not matched to a gene: 5. Germline-derived CDR1 and CDR2 are MNHEY and SMNVEV (reference sequence). The CDR3 has 15 residues. CDR3 amino acids: CASSPLQGANYGYTF. CDR3 coding DNA: TGTGCCAGCAGTCCGTTACAGGGGGCTAACTATGGCTACACCTTC.

The rearrangement links TRBV27 to TRBJ2-7; 12 bases align to TRBD2. The CDR3 totals 15 residues. The trim removed 8 bases at V and 6 bases at J, leaving 11 bases unmatched. CDR1 is MNHEY and CDR2 is SMNVEV in the germline V gene (reference sequence). The CDR3 nucleotides read TGTGCCAGCGCCCTAGCGGGAGGGCAACAGGGCGAGCAGTACTTC. Amino acids: CASALAGGQQGEQYF.

The sample holds a few counts of this clone. This chain uses TRBV19 with TRBJ1-5, with 9 bases fitting TRBD1. Germline V gives CDR1 LNHDA, CDR2 SQIVND (reference sequence). V was clipped by 8 bases and J by 2 bases; unmatched bases: 13. This CDR3 has 17 amino acids. The CDR3, as DNA: TGTGCCAGTCAGGACAGGGGCGCCGCCCTGGGCAATCAGCCCCAGCATTTT. Its protein is CASQDRGAALGNQPQHF. The full variable domain, in which reference TRBV19 and TRBJ1-5 provide the parts outside the CDR3, is DGGITQSPKYLFRKEGQNVTLSCEQNLNHDAMYWYRQDPGQGLRLIYYSQIVNDFQKGDIAEGYSVSREKKESFPLTVTSAQKNPTAFYLCASQDRGAALGNQPQHFGDGTRLSIL.

The CDR3 DNA follows: TGTGCCAGCAGTTTCGGTAAATCCTACAATGAGCAGTTCTTC. Protein: CASSFGKSYNEQFF. This sequence joins TRBV6-5 and TRBJ2-1; D gene unclear. V lost 4 bases to trimming and J lost 1 base, with 8 bases between them. This CDR3 comprises 14 residues. The germline gives CDR1 MNHEY, CDR2 SVGAGI.

This sequence joins TRBV6-4 and TRBJ1-2; 8 bases are a match to TRBD1. Germline CDR1 is MRHNA and CDR2 is SNTAGT. J was trimmed by 5 bases and V by 6 bases; bases with no gene match: 5. The CDR3 is 13 amino acids. The CDR3 DNA reads TGTGCCAGCAGCGTTGGGACAGGTTATGGCTACACCTTC. It specifies CASSVGTGYGYTF.

This chain links TRBV6-6 with TRBJ2-1; TRBD1 matches 12 bases. Trimming cost V 2 bases and J 4 bases; bases outside gene matches: 3. The germline V gene encodes CDR1 MNHNY and CDR2 SVGAGI (reference sequence). The CDR3 runs 16 residues. CDR3 region: CASSYTGQGAYNEQFF. The CDR3 DNA reads as TGTGCCAGCAGTTACACGGGACAGGGGGCGTACAATGAGCAGTTCTTC.

This clone was counted between two and nine times. V is TRBV10-3 and J is TRBJ2-7; 9 bases are shared with TRBD1. With 4 bases clipped from V and 6 bases from J, the junction kept 7 bases outside the gene matches. The CDR3 has 14 residues. Germline lookup yields CDR1 ENHRY and CDR2 SYGVKD. CDR3 amino acids: CAISVGTGNFEQYF. The DNA for the CDR3 is TGTGCCATCAGTGTCGGGACAGGGAATTTCGAGCAGTACTTC.

V gene TRBV19 combines with J gene TRBJ1-4, with 10 bases lining up with TRBD1. CDR1 is LNHDA, CDR2 SQIVND, per germline (reference sequence). CDR3 length equals 14 residues. The V gene end was trimmed by 5 bases and the J gene end by 10 bases; junction bases not matched to a gene: 7. Written as DNA, the CDR3 is TGTGCCAGTAGTCCGCCCGGACAGGGGGGAAAACTGTTTTTT. This codes for CASSPPGQGGKLFF.

This chain links TRBV7-2 with TRBJ1-4; perhaps TRBD1 as D (6 bases). The CDR3 sequence is 13 residues long. The germline V gene has CDR1 SGHTA and CDR2 FQGNSA. Trimming removed 2 bases at V and 5 bases at J, with 6 bases between. The CDR3 protein is CASSLRGNEKLFF. CDR3 sequence (DNA): TGTGCCAGCAGCTTAAGGGGGAATGAAAAACTGTTTTTT.

V gene TRBV19 combines with J gene TRBJ1-5; 7 nucleotides agree with TRBD1. The CDR3 runs 15 residues. In germline, CDR1 is LNHDA, CDR2 SQIVND (reference sequence). J lost 9 bases, V lost 3 bases, and 11 bases had no gene match. CDR3 DNA: TGTGCCAGTAGTATTGAAGGGACAGCAAGGCCGCCCCAGCATTTT. It codes for CASSIEGTARPPQHF. The full variable domain, rest sourced from reference TRBV19 and TRBJ1-5, is DGGITQSPKYLFRKEGQNVTLSCEQNLNHDAMYWYRQDPGQGLRLIYYSQIVNDFQKGDIAEGYSVSREKKESFPLTVTSAQKNPTAFYLCASSIEGTARPPQHFGDGTRLSIL.